This entry concerns a single TCR beta chain. The data originate from a study of shared clonotypes between healthy human individuals. Germline V gives CDR1 LNHDA, CDR2 SQIVND (reference sequence). The CDR3 contains 14 residues. Losses at the gene ends were 10 bases for V and 4 bases for J; bases not matched to a gene: 6. Original processing notes: ImmunoSEQ yielded junction-only sequences lacking quality scores, so filtering differed. The repertoire was sequenced with immunoSEQ multiplex PCR; TCRdb's copy has only in-frame clones and lacks some. The D gene and trimming were derived from the DNA, and the V and J assignments and clone size from that table. The sample shows around 500,000 clones, roughly four fifths of them seen only once. Each donor was a Caucasian adult residing in Nashville, Tennessee. Unsorted samples drew genomic DNA from tens of millions of PBMCs.

The J gene is TRBJ2-2, the V gene TRBV19; 10 bases map to TRBD1. What was sequenced was PBMCs. The source is a woman aged 40-49 years in good health. Some clones in this sample may be carry-over from other donors' samples. Here the CDR3 reads CATQGTGVTGELFF. CDR3 nucleotides: TGTGCCACTCAGGGGACAGGGGTCACCGGGGAGCTGTTTTTT.